This entry features one TCR beta chain sequence. Antigen specificity is unknown. The source of the sample is a study of blood T cells in healthy people across ages. The study, taken as a whole, reports: Diversity of TCR beta correlated strongly with naive T cell percentage. Getting older went along with TCR beta diversity per million T cells dropping roughly linearly.

Researchers isolated at least 7 million PBMCs per sample. V lost 6 bases and J 6 bases, leaving 5 bases between the germline ends. The germline gives CDR1 SNHLY, CDR2 FYNNEI. CDR3 size: 10 residues. The use of a sample-barcoded 5' primer and a J-beta primer mix characterized a second PCR of about 7 to 12 cycles. A template-switch adaptor containing 12 random nucleotides labeled each cDNA molecule. From the 5' RACE reads, TCRdb called clonotypes with MiXCR, one entry per CDR3 protein. The sample includes about 1.1 million distinct CDR3 sequences, around two fifths of them seen just once. The origin of this receptor is a man in his late teens or twenties in good health. The sample comprised blood. The genes are TRBV2 and TRBJ2-5, with no clear D. The CDR3 loop reads CASRGKTQYF. DNA of the CDR3: TGTGCCAGCAGGGGGAAGACCCAGTACTTC. Full variable domain (missing parts from reference TRBV2 and TRBJ2-5): EPEVTQTPSHQVTQMGQEVILRCVPISNHLYFYWYRQILGQKVEFLVSFYNNEISEKSEIFDDQFSVERPDGSNFTLKIRSTKLEDSAMYFCASRGKTQYFGPGTRLLVL.